The sequence of this T cell receptor (beta chain) was determined in a study of T-cell memory formation after mild COVID-19. For the study at large: TCR clusters mostly belonged to single donors.

Only a few counts were recorded for this clonotype. What it recognizes is unknown. Overall study results and limits: In pre-infection memory, a portion of responding clones appeared, which suggested that cross-reactive memory joined. Most CD4+ clones that shrank were in CM and EM, while CD8+ ones turned up in EMRA. Later expanders leaned toward CD4+, whereas clones contracting from day 15 to 85 were balanced CD4/CD8.

Germline assignment: CDR1 MNHEY and CDR2 SVGAGI. The CDR3 loop spans 15 amino acids. J gave up 2 bases and V 5 bases, and 3 bases lay outside the gene matches. TCRdb reprocessed the 5' RACE reads with MiXCR, giving one entry per CDR3 protein. Seen here are about 430,000 distinct CDR3 sequences, about a sixth observed once, and the top ten hold 20% to 25%. The TCR comes from a man aged 18 to 30 who had mild COVID-19 (a few samples of this study predate the infection). Cell type and time point are not known. This sequence joins TRBV6-5 and TRBJ1-6; 7 nucleotides line up with TRBD1. The specimen was PBMCs or a T cell subset sorted from them (not recorded which). The CDR3: CASSRQGAYNSPLHF. The CDR3 bases are TGTGCCAGCAGTCGGCAGGGGGCCTATAATTCACCCCTCCACTTT.